The following is a T cell receptor (beta chain) sequence with its context. Trimming shortened V by 6 bases and J by 2 bases, and 20 bases separated the two germline ends. The CDR3 sequence is 16 residues long. The germline CDR1 and CDR2 sequences are SNHLY and FYNNEI. These data belong to a study of T cell changes during pregnancy in multiple sclerosis. The assay was immunoSEQ multiplex PCR, and TCRdb's table has in-frame clones only and misses some. The sample has some 60,000 clones; over 90% are singletons. The sample here was peripheral blood, taken in the first trimester of pregnancy. V gene TRBV2 combines with J gene TRBJ2-7, with a possible D match to TRBD2 (6 bases). The TCR was taken from a female donor with multiple sclerosis, enrolled in a pregnancy study. CDR3 DNA: TGTGCCAGCAGCAGTCTAGTTGGGGGGTTTACCTACGAGCAGTACTTC. This translates into CASSSLVGGFTYEQYF.